Listed below are T cell receptor beta chains from one sample, sequenced in a study of T cell repertoires in cytomegalovirus infection. TCRdb reprocessed the reads with MiXCR, giving one entry per CDR3 protein. The sample records some 200,000 distinct CDR3 sequences, about 39% being singletons. The antigens these receptors bind are not known. The source was CD8+ T cells from cultured PBMCs, collected from culture after CMV antigen stimulation. The receptors were gathered from a human donor in good health (CMV status not recorded). Some clones in this sample may be carry-over from other donors' samples. Each CDR3 is given with its conserved first and last residue. D genes are given only for firm matches. Not every row has a clone size; where given, it reads once, few, many or a size class.

j_call: TRBJ2-7; clone_size: few; v_call: TRBV24-1; d_call: .; cdr3_nt: TGTGCCACCTGGGACGGCTACGAGCAGTACTTC; cdr3_aa: CATWDGYEQYF
j_call: TRBJ2-1; clone_size: .; v_call: TRBV28; d_call: TRBD2; cdr3_nt: TGTGCCAGCACCCCAGCCGTAGGACTAGCGGGGATGGGCGATGAGCAGTTCTTC; cdr3_aa: CASTPAVGLAGMGDEQFF
j_call: TRBJ1-6; clone_size: .; v_call: TRBV27; d_call: .; cdr3_nt: TGTGCCAGCAGTGATCTAGGGGGTCTGGATAATTCACCCCTCCACTTT; cdr3_aa: CASSDLGGLDNSPLHF
j_call: TRBJ2-7; clone_size: few; v_call: TRBV7-8; d_call: TRBD1; cdr3_nt: TGTGCCAGCAGCTTTCGGGACAGGACCTACGAGCAGTACTTC; cdr3_aa: CASSFRDRTYEQYF
j_call: TRBJ2-7; clone_size: .; v_call: TRBV30; d_call: .; cdr3_nt: TGTGCCTGGAGTGTAGCTGACTCCTACGAGCAGTACTTC; cdr3_aa: CAWSVADSYEQYF
j_call: TRBJ2-2; clone_size: .; v_call: TRBV7-9; d_call: TRBD2; cdr3_nt: TGTGCAAGCAGCTTAACGATTAGCGGGACCACCGGGGAGCTGTTTTTT; cdr3_aa: CASSLTISGTTGELFF
j_call: TRBJ2-1; clone_size: few; v_call: TRBV19; d_call: .; cdr3_nt: TGTGCCAGTAGTATACCCCTGGGGCGGGGCCCCTACAATGAGCAGTTCTTC; cdr3_aa: CASSIPLGRGPYNEQFF
j_call: TRBJ2-3; clone_size: .; v_call: TRBV5-5; d_call: .; cdr3_nt: TGTGCCAGCAGCTCGACTCCCCGAATAATCGATACGCAGTATTTT; cdr3_aa: CASSSTPRIIDTQYF
j_call: TRBJ1-4; clone_size: .; v_call: TRBV27; d_call: .; cdr3_nt: TGTGCCAGCAGACGGGCGGGGGGGCTAGGTGAAAAACTGTTTTTT; cdr3_aa: CASRRAGGLGEKLFF
j_call: TRBJ2-1; clone_size: many; v_call: TRBV12-3/TRBV12-4; d_call: .; cdr3_nt: TGTGCCAGCAGTCCCCGCGAGGCAGGGACAAATGAGCAGTTCTTC; cdr3_aa: CASSPREAGTNEQFF
j_call: TRBJ1-4; clone_size: few; v_call: TRBV10-3; d_call: .; cdr3_nt: TGTGCCATCAGGACCGAGGTTGACGAAAAACTGTTTTTT; cdr3_aa: CAIRTEVDEKLFF